A selection of T cell receptor beta chains follows, all from one sample in a study of cytomegalovirus exposure and HLA in healthy donors. Only in-frame clones appear in the TCRdb table, and some are missing; sequencing was by immunoSEQ multiplex PCR. The top ten clones hold approximately 4.1% of a sample with about 100,000 clones, 79% of them seen once. Input material: PBMCs. These receptor sequences come from a female donor in good health and CMV-seropositive. CDR3s include the opening cysteine and the closing phenylalanine or tryptophan. The order of the fields is V gene, D gene, clone size, J gene, CDR3 protein, CDR3 DNA. The D gene is left open where the match is weak. A row's size may be missing; if present it is once, few, many or a size class.

v_gene: TRBV6-5
d_gene: NA
abundance: NA
j_gene: TRBJ2-3
CDR3aa: CASSYLKHTDTQYF
CDR3nt: TGTGCCAGCAGTTACCTGAAGCACACAGATACGCAGTATTTT

v_gene: TRBV6-6
d_gene: TRBD1
abundance: NA
j_gene: TRBJ1-2
CDR3aa: CASSIRQGGGYTF
CDR3nt: TGTGCCAGCAGTATTCGACAGGGAGGAGGCTACACCTTC

v_gene: TRBV27
d_gene: NA
abundance: NA
j_gene: TRBJ2-7
CDR3aa: CASSSFYEQYF
CDR3nt: TGTGCCAGCAGTTCCTTCTACGAGCAGTACTTC

v_gene: TRBV20-1
d_gene: NA
abundance: NA
j_gene: TRBJ1-1
CDR3aa: CSTAGYIEAFF
CDR3nt: TGCAGTACCGCAGGGTATATTGAAGCTTTCTTT

v_gene: TRBV10-3
d_gene: NA
abundance: NA
j_gene: TRBJ2-7
CDR3aa: CAISGAEAYEQYF
CDR3nt: TGTGCCATCAGTGGGGCGGAGGCCTACGAGCAGTACTTC

v_gene: TRBV18
d_gene: NA
abundance: few
j_gene: TRBJ1-5
CDR3aa: CASSLALAVGNQPQHF
CDR3nt: TGTGCCAGCTCTCTCGCCCTGGCTGTTGGCAATCAGCCCCAGCATTTT

v_gene: TRBV19
d_gene: TRBD1
abundance: NA
j_gene: TRBJ2-2
CDR3aa: CASSTRTGYGTGELFF
CDR3nt: TGTGCCAGTAGTACCCGGACAGGGTACGGAACCGGGGAGCTGTTTTTT

v_gene: TRBV19
d_gene: NA
abundance: NA
j_gene: TRBJ1-1
CDR3aa: CASAGTPNTEAFF
CDR3nt: TGTGCCAGTGCCGGGACACCGAACACTGAAGCTTTCTTT

v_gene: TRBV21-1
d_gene: NA
abundance: few
j_gene: TRBJ2-3
CDR3aa: CASSRRLAGGPCTDTQYF
CDR3nt: TGTGCCAGCAGCAGACGACTAGCGGGAGGGCCGTGCACAGATACGCAGTATTTT

v_gene: TRBV21-1
d_gene: NA
abundance: NA
j_gene: TRBJ2-7
CDR3aa: CASSRRYRTSGNYEQYF
CDR3nt: TGTGCCAGCAGCAGACGCTATAGGACTAGCGGGAACTACGAGCAGTACTTC

v_gene: TRBV7-2
d_gene: NA
abundance: NA
j_gene: TRBJ2-7
CDR3aa: CASSDRILAREQYF
CDR3nt: TGTGCCAGCAGCGATAGGATTCTAGCGCGGGAGCAGTACTTC

v_gene: TRBV19
d_gene: NA
abundance: NA
j_gene: TRBJ2-6
CDR3aa: CASSIFQSGANGLTF
CDR3nt: TGTGCCAGTAGTATATTTCAATCTGGGGCCAACGGCCTGACTTTC

v_gene: TRBV29-1
d_gene: NA
abundance: few
j_gene: TRBJ2-7
CDR3aa: CSVAQGLSAEQYF
CDR3nt: TGCAGCGTAGCACAGGGCCTCTCAGCCGAGCAGTACTTC

v_gene: TRBV7-9
d_gene: NA
abundance: NA
j_gene: TRBJ1-1
CDR3aa: CASSLQGMDTEAFF
CDR3nt: TGTGCCAGCAGCTTGCAGGGGATGGACACTGAAGCTTTCTTT

v_gene: TRBV18
d_gene: NA
abundance: NA
j_gene: TRBJ2-2
CDR3aa: CASSPPLGQGGYTGELFF
CDR3nt: TGTGCCAGCTCACCACCTCTCGGGCAGGGAGGATACACCGGGGAGCTGTTTTTT

v_gene: TRBV6-1
d_gene: TRBD1
abundance: NA
j_gene: TRBJ1-5
CDR3aa: CASIPGQGNQPQHF
CDR3nt: TGTGCCAGCATCCCGGGACAGGGCAATCAGCCCCAGCATTTT